This is a list of T cell receptor beta chains from one sample in a study of blood T cell repertoires in COVID-19. This table comes from immunoSEQ multiplex PCR, and its TCRdb copy is limited to in-frame clones, with some not included. The sample includes approximately 200,000 clones, roughly 80% seen only once; the top ten take approximately 1.3%. Material: PBMCs or T cells enriched from blood (not recorded which). These receptors originate from a woman between 40 and 50 years old with acute COVID-19. Both conserved end residues are part of each CDR3. The order of the fields is D gene, V gene, clone size, J gene, CDR3 protein, CDR3 DNA. A D gene is named only where the DNA matches it firmly. The size entry is marked missing in some rows and otherwise reads once, few, many or a size class.

D gene: TRBD1
V gene: TRBV30
clone size: NA
J gene: TRBJ2-3
CDR3 protein: CAWRPGQGLSDTQYF
CDR3 DNA: TGTGCCTGGAGGCCGGGACAGGGCCTTTCAGATACGCAGTATTTT

D gene: NA
V gene: TRBV3-1/TRBV3-2
clone size: NA
J gene: TRBJ1-5
CDR3 protein: CASNTGNQPQHF
CDR3 DNA: TGTGCCAGCAATACAGGTAATCAGCCCCAGCATTTT

D gene: NA
V gene: TRBV27
clone size: NA
J gene: TRBJ1-6
CDR3 protein: CASSATISSYNSPLHF
CDR3 DNA: TGTGCCAGCAGTGCCACGATTAGCTCCTATAATTCACCCCTCCACTTT

D gene: NA
V gene: TRBV4-3
clone size: NA
J gene: TRBJ2-7
CDR3 protein: CASSIGTFYEQYF
CDR3 DNA: TGCGCCAGCAGCATTGGGACATTCTACGAGCAGTACTTC

D gene: NA
V gene: TRBV6-1
clone size: NA
J gene: TRBJ1-5
CDR3 protein: CASSEKGKGYQPQHF
CDR3 DNA: TGTGCCAGCAGTGAAAAGGGGAAGGGGTATCAGCCCCAGCATTTT

D gene: TRBD2
V gene: TRBV5-5
clone size: NA
J gene: TRBJ2-5
CDR3 protein: CASSLLAGGSQETQYF
CDR3 DNA: TGTGCCAGCAGCTTGCTAGCGGGGGGGAGCCAAGAGACCCAGTACTTC

D gene: NA
V gene: TRBV5-1
clone size: NA
J gene: TRBJ1-1
CDR3 protein: CASSFGVRGTEAFF
CDR3 DNA: TGCGCCAGCAGCTTCGGTGTGAGGGGGACTGAAGCTTTCTTT

D gene: NA
V gene: TRBV7-2
clone size: NA
J gene: TRBJ2-1
CDR3 protein: CASSSHADNEQFF
CDR3 DNA: TGTGCCAGCAGCTCCCATGCAGACAATGAGCAGTTCTTC

D gene: NA
V gene: TRBV5-3
clone size: NA
J gene: TRBJ1-5
CDR3 protein: CARSLGRSYSNQPQHF
CDR3 DNA: TGTGCCAGAAGCTTGGGCAGGTCCTATAGCAATCAGCCCCAGCATTTT

D gene: TRBD1
V gene: TRBV4-2
clone size: NA
J gene: TRBJ1-1
CDR3 protein: CASSGLTTGTGNTEAFF
CDR3 DNA: TGTGCCAGCAGCGGCCTCACTACCGGGACAGGGAACACTGAAGCTTTCTTT

D gene: NA
V gene: TRBV5-1
clone size: NA
J gene: TRBJ2-2
CDR3 protein: CASSLEGTRGSGELFF
CDR3 DNA: TGCGCCAGCAGCTTGGAAGGCACTAGAGGGTCCGGGGAGCTGTTTTTT

D gene: NA
V gene: TRBV27
clone size: NA
J gene: TRBJ1-2
CDR3 protein: CASSSGYRDANYGYTF
CDR3 DNA: TGTGCCAGCAGTTCGGGCTACAGGGATGCTAACTATGGCTACACCTTC

D gene: TRBD1
V gene: TRBV24-1
clone size: once
J gene: TRBJ1-5
CDR3 protein: CATSDAQGAQPQHF
CDR3 DNA: TGTGCCACCAGTGATGCGCAGGGGGCACAGCCCCAGCATTTT

D gene: TRBD2
V gene: TRBV9
clone size: NA
J gene: TRBJ2-3
CDR3 protein: CASSPRTSFGTDTQYF
CDR3 DNA: TGTGCCAGCAGCCCCCGGACTAGCTTTGGGACAGATACGCAGTATTTT

D gene: NA
V gene: TRBV30
clone size: NA
J gene: TRBJ1-1
CDR3 protein: CAWSVQGNTEAFF
CDR3 DNA: TGTGCCTGGAGTGTACAGGGCAACACTGAAGCTTTCTTT

D gene: NA
V gene: TRBV30
clone size: NA
J gene: TRBJ2-3
CDR3 protein: CAWNSGSTDTQYF
CDR3 DNA: TGTGCCTGGAATAGCGGCAGCACAGATACGCAGTATTTT

D gene: NA
V gene: TRBV5-1
clone size: NA
J gene: TRBJ2-5
CDR3 protein: CASSASGQETQYF
CDR3 DNA: TGCGCCAGCAGCGCGTCGGGACAAGAGACCCAGTACTTC

D gene: NA
V gene: TRBV28
clone size: once
J gene: TRBJ1-2
CDR3 protein: CASTPDSAPLYGYTF
CDR3 DNA: TGTGCCAGCACCCCCGACTCTGCTCCCCTTTATGGCTACACCTTC

D gene: TRBD1
V gene: TRBV27
clone size: NA
J gene: TRBJ1-2
CDR3 protein: CASMGRGVGGYTF
CDR3 DNA: TGTGCCAGCATGGGCAGGGGGGTGGGTGGCTACACCTTC

D gene: NA
V gene: TRBV28
clone size: NA
J gene: TRBJ2-7
CDR3 protein: CASSLWQGYEQYF
CDR3 DNA: TGTGCCAGCAGTTTATGGCAGGGTTACGAGCAGTACTTC